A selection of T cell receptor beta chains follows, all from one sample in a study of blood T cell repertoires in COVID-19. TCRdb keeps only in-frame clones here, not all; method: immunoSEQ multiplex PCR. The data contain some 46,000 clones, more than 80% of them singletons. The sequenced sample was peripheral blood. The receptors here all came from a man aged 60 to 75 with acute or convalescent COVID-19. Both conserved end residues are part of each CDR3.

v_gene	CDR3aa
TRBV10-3	CAISGLDYEQYF
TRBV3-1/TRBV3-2	CASSRTLVTGGRETQYF
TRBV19	CASSIRGTGGRLFF
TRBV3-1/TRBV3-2	CASSQGHANEKLFF
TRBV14	CASSQGEVLGSPLHF
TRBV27	CASSLPPGTGINEQFF
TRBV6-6	CASSRDYGSYEQYF
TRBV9	CASSAAQRGNYEQYF
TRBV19	CASSLRGQGSGNTGELFF
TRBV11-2	CASSLGTSGYNEQFF
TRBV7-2	CASRPDRGPGNTIYF
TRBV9	CASSRLAPNTQYF
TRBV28	CASSGAGGTGELFF